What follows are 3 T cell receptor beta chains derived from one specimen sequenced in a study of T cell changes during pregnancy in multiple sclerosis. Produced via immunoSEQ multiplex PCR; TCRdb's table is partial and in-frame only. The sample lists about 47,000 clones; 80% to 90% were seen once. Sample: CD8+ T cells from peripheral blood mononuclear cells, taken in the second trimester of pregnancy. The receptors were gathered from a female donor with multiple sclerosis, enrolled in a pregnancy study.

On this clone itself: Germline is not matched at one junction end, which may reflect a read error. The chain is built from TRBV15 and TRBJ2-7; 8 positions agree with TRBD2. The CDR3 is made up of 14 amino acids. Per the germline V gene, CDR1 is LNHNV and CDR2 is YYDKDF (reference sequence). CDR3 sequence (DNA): TGTGCCACCAGCAGAGATGCGGGCGGGGGGCCTTCGAGATTC. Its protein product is CATSRDAGGGPSRF. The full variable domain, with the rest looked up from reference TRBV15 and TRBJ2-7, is DAMVIQNPRYQVTQFGKPVTLSCSQTLNHNVMYWYQQKSSQAPKLLFHYYDKDFNNEADTPDNFQSRRPNTSFCFLDIRSPGLGDTAMYLCATSRDAGGGPSRFGPGTRLTVT.

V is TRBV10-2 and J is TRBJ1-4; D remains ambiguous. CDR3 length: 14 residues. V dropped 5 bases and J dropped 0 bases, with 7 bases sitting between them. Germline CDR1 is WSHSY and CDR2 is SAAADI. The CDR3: CASSPFATNEKLFF. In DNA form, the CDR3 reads TGCGCCAGCAGTCCCTTTGCAACTAATGAAAAACTGTTTTTT.

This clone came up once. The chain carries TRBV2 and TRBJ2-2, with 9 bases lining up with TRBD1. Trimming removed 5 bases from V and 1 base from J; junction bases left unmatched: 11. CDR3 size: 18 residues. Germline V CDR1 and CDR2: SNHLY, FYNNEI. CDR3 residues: CASSSWPPGQGNTGELFF. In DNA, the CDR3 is TGTGCCAGCAGTTCCTGGCCTCCGGGACAGGGGAACACCGGGGAGCTGTTTTTT.